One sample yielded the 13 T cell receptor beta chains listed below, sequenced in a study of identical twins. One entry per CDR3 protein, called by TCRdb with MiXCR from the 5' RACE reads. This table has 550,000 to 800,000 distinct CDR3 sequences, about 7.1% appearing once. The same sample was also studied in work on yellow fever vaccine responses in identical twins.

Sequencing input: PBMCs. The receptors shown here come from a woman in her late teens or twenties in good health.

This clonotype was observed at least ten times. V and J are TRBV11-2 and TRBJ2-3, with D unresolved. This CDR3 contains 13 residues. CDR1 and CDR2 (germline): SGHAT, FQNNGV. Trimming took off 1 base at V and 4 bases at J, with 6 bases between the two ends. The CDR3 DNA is TGTGCCAGCAGCTTAGGGTTTGCAGATACGCAGTATTTT. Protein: CASSLGFADTQYF.

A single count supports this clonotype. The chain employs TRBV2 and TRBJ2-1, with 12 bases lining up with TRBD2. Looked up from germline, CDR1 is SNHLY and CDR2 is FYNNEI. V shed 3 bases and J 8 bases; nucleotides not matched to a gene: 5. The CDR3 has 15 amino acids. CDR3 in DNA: TGTGCCAGCAGTGAGCTAGCGGGGGGGCTGGATGAGCAGTTCTTC. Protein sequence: CASSELAGGLDEQFF.

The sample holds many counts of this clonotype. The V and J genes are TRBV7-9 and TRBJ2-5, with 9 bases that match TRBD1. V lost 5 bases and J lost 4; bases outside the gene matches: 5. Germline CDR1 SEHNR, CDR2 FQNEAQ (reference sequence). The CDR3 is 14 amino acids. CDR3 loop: CASSQGQGPETQYF. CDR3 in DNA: TGTGCCAGCAGCCAGGGACAGGGCCCAGAGACCCAGTACTTC.

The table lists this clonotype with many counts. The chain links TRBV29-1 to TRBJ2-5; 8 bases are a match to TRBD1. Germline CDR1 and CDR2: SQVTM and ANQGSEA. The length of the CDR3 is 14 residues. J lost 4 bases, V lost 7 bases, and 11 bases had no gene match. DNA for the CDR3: TGCAGCGCCAACCTACAGGGGGAAAGAGAGACCCAGTACTTC. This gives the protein CSANLQGERETQYF.

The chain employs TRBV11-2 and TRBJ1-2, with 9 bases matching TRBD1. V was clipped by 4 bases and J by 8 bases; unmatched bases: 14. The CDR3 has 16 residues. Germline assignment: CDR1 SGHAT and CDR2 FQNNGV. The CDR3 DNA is TGTGCCAGCAGCTCCGGACCTCAGACAGGGGGTTACGGCTACACCTTC. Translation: CASSSGPQTGGYGYTF. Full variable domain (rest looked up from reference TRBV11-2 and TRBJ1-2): EAGVAQSPRYKIIEKRQSVAFWCNPISGHATLYWYQQILGQGPKLLIQFQNNGVVDDSQLPKDRFSAERLKGVDSTLKIQPAKLEDSAVYLCASSSGPQTGGYGYTFGSGTRLTVV.

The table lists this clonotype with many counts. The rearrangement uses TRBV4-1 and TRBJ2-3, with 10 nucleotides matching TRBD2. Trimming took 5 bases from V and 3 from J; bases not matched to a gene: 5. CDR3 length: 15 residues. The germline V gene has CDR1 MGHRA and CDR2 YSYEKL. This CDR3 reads CASSSVGLATDTQYF. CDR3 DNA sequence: TGCGCCAGCAGCTCGGTGGGACTAGCGACAGATACGCAGTATTTT.

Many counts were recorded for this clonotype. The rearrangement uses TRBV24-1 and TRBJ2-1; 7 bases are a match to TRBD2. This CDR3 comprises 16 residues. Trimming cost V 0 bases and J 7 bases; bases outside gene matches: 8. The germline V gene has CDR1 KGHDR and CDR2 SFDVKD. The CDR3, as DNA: TGTGCCACCAGTGATTTGCAGGCGGGAGAGGAAAATGAGCAGTTCTTC. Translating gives CATSDLQAGEENEQFF.

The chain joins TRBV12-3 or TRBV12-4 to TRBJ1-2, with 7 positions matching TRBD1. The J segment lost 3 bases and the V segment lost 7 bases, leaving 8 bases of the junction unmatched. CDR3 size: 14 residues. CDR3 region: CASTPGGADYGYTF. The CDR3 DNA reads TGTGCCAGCACCCCAGGGGGGGCCGACTATGGCTACACCTTC.

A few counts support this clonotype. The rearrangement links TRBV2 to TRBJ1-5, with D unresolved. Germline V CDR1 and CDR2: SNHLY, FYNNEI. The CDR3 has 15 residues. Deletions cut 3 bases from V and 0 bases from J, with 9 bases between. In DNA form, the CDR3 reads TGTGCCAGCAGTGATGGTACATCTAGCAATCAGCCCCAGCATTTT. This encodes CASSDGTSSNQPQHF.

This chain's CDR3 is CASSQETSGAYNEQFF. The CDR3 nucleotides read TGCGCCAGCAGCCAAGAGACTAGCGGGGCCTACAATGAGCAGTTCTTC. The V call is TRBV4-1, the J call TRBJ2-1, with 11 bases matching TRBD2. V dropped 0 bases and J dropped 2; count of bases not matched to a gene: 0. Germline CDR1 and CDR2: MGHRA and YSYEKL. The CDR3 length is 16 residues.

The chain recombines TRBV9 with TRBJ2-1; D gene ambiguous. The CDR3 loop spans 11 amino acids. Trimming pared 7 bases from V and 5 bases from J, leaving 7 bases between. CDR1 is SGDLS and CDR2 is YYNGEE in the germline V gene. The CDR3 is CASGGNNEQFF. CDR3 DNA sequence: TGTGCCAGCGGCGGAAACAATGAGCAGTTCTTC.

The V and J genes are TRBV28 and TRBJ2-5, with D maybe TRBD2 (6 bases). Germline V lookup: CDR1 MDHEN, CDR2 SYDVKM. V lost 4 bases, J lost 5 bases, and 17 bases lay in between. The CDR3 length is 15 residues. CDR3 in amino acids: CASSSPLAPRETQYF. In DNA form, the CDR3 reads TGTGCCAGCAGTTCCCCACTAGCTCCTCGTGAGACCCAGTACTTC. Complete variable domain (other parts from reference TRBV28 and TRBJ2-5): DVKVTQSSRYLVKRTGEKVFLECVQDMDHENMFWYRQDPGLGLRLIYFSYDVKMKEKGDIPEGYSVSREKKERFSLILESASTNQTSMYLCASSSPLAPRETQYFGPGTRLLVL.

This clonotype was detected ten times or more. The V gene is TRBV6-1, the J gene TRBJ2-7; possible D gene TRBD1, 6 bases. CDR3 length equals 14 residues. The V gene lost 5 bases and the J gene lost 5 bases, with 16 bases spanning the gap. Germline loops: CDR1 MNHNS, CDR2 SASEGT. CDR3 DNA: TGTGCCAGCAGTCAAAGGACAGTCTTTCACGAGCAGTACTTC. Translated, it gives CASSQRTVFHEQYF.